This is a list of T cell receptor beta chains from one sample in a study of regulatory T cells in long-lasting Graves disease. TCRdb re-called the multiplex PCR reads with MiXCR, one entry per CDR3 protein. The repertoire includes hundreds of thousands of distinct CDR3 sequences, 16% of them detected once, and just under 30% sits in the top ten. These same records also appear under a second study, on T cells in Graves' hyperthyroidism and ophthalmopathy.

The specimen was peripheral blood mononuclear cells (PBMCs), collected at new diagnosis, from a patient treated with antithyroid drugs. These receptors were taken from a man aged 40-55 years with Graves disease. Both conserved end residues are part of each CDR3. Each record gives: V gene, J gene, clone size, CDR3 length, D gene, CDR3 protein, CDR3 DNA. D genes are given only for firm matches. The size entry is marked missing in some rows and otherwise reads once, few, many or a size class.

>TRBV20-1|TRBJ2-5|many|14|TRBD1
CSASWTGLRETQYF
TGCAGTGCTAGCTGGACAGGGCTAAGGGAGACCCAGTACTTC
>TRBV7-8|TRBJ2-3|many|17|TRBD2
CASSSTLGLAGTDTQYF
TGTGCCAGCAGCTCAACACTGGGACTAGCGGGGACAGATACGCAGTATTTT
>TRBV18|TRBJ2-7|NA|18|TRBD1
CASSPIERQGVSSYEQYF
TGTGCCAGCTCACCAATCGAAAGACAGGGGGTCAGCTCCTACGAGCAGTACTTC
>TRBV4-2|TRBJ2-1|NA|16|NA
CASSRVGGRDFNEQFF
TGTGCCAGCAGCCGCGTCGGGGGCCGGGATTTCAATGAGCAGTTCTTC
>TRBV6-1|TRBJ1-1|many|13|NA
CASVGWKNTEAFF
TGTGCCAGCGTGGGGTGGAAGAACACTGAAGCTTTCTTT
>TRBV28|TRBJ1-5|many|12|NA
CASSPNLGPQHF
TGTGCCAGCAGTCCCAATCTGGGGCCCCAGCATTTT
>TRBV24-1|TRBJ1-5|few|16|TRBD1
CATSERGKGQNQPQHF
TGTGCCACCAGCGAAAGGGGAAAGGGACAGAACCAGCCCCAGCATTTT
>TRBV12-3/TRBV12-4|TRBJ2-3|many|14|TRBD2
CASSPGLSSDTQYF
TGTGCCAGCAGTCCGGGACTATCCTCAGATACGCAGTATTTT
>TRBV19|TRBJ1-5|NA|18|NA
CAGSLQADRFIINQPQHF
TGTGCCGGTAGTCTCCAGGCGGACAGATTTATTATCAATCAGCCCCAGCATTTT
>TRBV12-3/TRBV12-4|TRBJ2-2|NA|16|TRBD2
CASRPMTSGGAGELFF
TGTGCCAGCAGACCTATGACTAGCGGGGGGGCCGGGGAGCTGTTTTTT
>TRBV5-1|TRBJ2-7|few|14|TRBD2
CASSITGTSYERYF
TGCGCCAGCAGCATAACCGGGACTAGCTACGAGCGGTACTTC
>TRBV7-9|TRBJ1-4|NA|14|TRBD1
CASSRRDSNEKLFF
TGTGCCAGCAGCCGCCGGGACAGTAATGAAAAACTGTTTTTT
>TRBV10-3|TRBJ2-5|many|15|TRBD1
CAITVRQGALETQYF
TGTGCCATCACCGTCAGACAGGGGGCTTTGGAGACCCAGTACTTC
>TRBV5-1|TRBJ1-3|few|15|NA
CASSLGRTSGNTIYF
TGCGCCAGCAGCTTGGGCCGTACCTCTGGAAACACCATATATTTT
>TRBV20-1|TRBJ2-7|many|13|NA
CSARLGYPGGQYF
TGCAGTGCGAGGTTAGGGTACCCCGGCGGGCAGTACTTC
>TRBV6-2/TRBV6-3|TRBJ2-1|many|17|NA
CASSEASGARSYNEQFF
TGTGCCAGCAGTGAGGCAAGCGGTGCCCGCTCCTACAATGAGCAGTTCTTC
>TRBV20-1|TRBJ1-1|many|12|NA
CSARERAHEAFF
TGCAGTGCTAGAGAGAGGGCACATGAAGCTTTCTTT
>TRBV7-3|TRBJ2-2|NA|13|NA
CASSTGITGELFF
TGTGCCAGCAGCACCGGGATCACCGGGGAGCTGTTTTTT
>TRBV28|TRBJ1-5|NA|15|NA
CASNLDSGRMWPQHF
TGTGCCAGCAATCTGGACAGCGGCCGAATGTGGCCCCAGCATTTT
>TRBV11-2|TRBJ2-4|few|18|NA
CASSLSQMTQIAKNIQYF
TGTGCCAGCAGCTTATCCCAAATGACACAAATAGCCAAAAACATTCAGTACTTC
>TRBV28|TRBJ2-3|many|12|NA
CASSSHTDTQYF
TGTGCCAGCAGTTCCCACACAGATACGCAGTATTTT
>TRBV7-9|TRBJ2-5|few|14|NA
CASSFLDDQETQYF
TGTGCCAGCAGCTTTCTGGACGACCAAGAGACCCAGTACTTC
>TRBV28|TRBJ2-5|NA|15|NA
CASSSGLWGRETQYF
TGTGCCAGCAGCTCGGGACTCTGGGGGAGAGAGACCCAGTACTTC
>TRBV29-1|TRBJ2-7|many|12|TRBD1
CSVEAGGYEQYF
TGCAGCGTTGAGGCAGGGGGCTACGAGCAGTACTTC
>TRBV19|TRBJ2-5|NA|13|NA
CASSIWIQETQYF
TGTGCCAGTAGTATTTGGATCCAAGAGACCCAGTACTTC
>TRBV5-6|TRBJ2-2|many|17|TRBD2
CASSQTGLAGESGELFF
TGTGCCAGCAGCCAGACGGGACTAGCGGGGGAATCCGGGGAGCTGTTTTTT
>TRBV28|TRBJ2-1|few|13|NA
CASSGAPYNEQFF
TGTGCCAGCAGCGGGGCCCCCTACAATGAGCAGTTCTTC
>TRBV6-1|TRBJ1-5|NA|15|TRBD1
CASSEVDRIYQPQHF
TGTGCCAGCAGTGAGGTGGACAGGATCTATCAGCCCCAGCATTTT
>TRBV5-1|TRBJ2-5|many|15|NA
CASSLMGGLKETQYF
TGCGCCAGCAGCTTGATGGGGGGACTTAAGGAGACCCAGTACTTC
>TRBV7-2|TRBJ2-3|many|17|TRBD1
CASSQSTRGRGRDTQYF
TGTGCCAGCAGCCAATCGACGCGGGGCAGGGGGCGAGATACGCAGTATTTT
>TRBV9|TRBJ2-7|NA|16|TRBD1
CASSVVGQGRFTKQYF
TGTGCCAGCAGCGTAGTAGGACAGGGGAGGTTCACGAAGCAGTACTTC
>TRBV28|TRBJ1-2|many|15|TRBD1
CASSTQTGPNYGYTF
TGTGCCAGCAGTACTCAGACAGGGCCAAACTATGGCTACACCTTC
>TRBV12-3/TRBV12-4|TRBJ2-2|many|14|NA
CAILRHMNTGELFF
TGTGCCATCCTCAGACATATGAACACCGGGGAGCTGTTTTTT
>TRBV12-3/TRBV12-4|TRBJ1-6|many|19|TRBD1
CASSLWPPPGQGVDSPLHF
TGTGCCAGCAGTTTATGGCCGCCGCCGGGACAGGGGGTTGATTCACCCCTCCACTTT
>TRBV13|TRBJ1-1|many|15|NA
CASSVQTGLVSEAFF
TGTGCCAGCAGCGTACAAACAGGGTTGGTCTCTGAAGCTTTCTTT
>TRBV3-1|TRBJ1-5|many|14|TRBD1
CASSLGQANQPQHF
TGTGCCAGCAGCCTCGGACAGGCTAATCAGCCCCAGCATTTT
>TRBV11-3|TRBJ2-1|many|14|NA
CASSIWTDYNEQFF
TGTGCCAGCAGCATCTGGACAGACTACAATGAGCAGTTCTTC
>TRBV5-1|TRBJ1-4|many|13|NA
CASSVSGGEKLFF
TGCGCCAGCAGCGTGAGTGGCGGGGAAAAACTGTTTTTT
>TRBV2|TRBJ2-2|many|16|NA
CASSDTGIINTGELFF
TGTGCCAGCAGCGATACCGGGATTATCAACACCGGGGAGCTGTTTTTT
>TRBV14|TRBJ2-1|many|14|TRBD2
CASSQRESYNEQFF
TGTGCCAGCAGCCAGCGGGAGTCCTACAATGAGCAGTTCTTC
>TRBV12-3/TRBV12-4|TRBJ2-3|many|15|NA
CASSLVAESTDTQYF
TGTGCCAGCAGTTTAGTCGCGGAGAGCACAGATACGCAGTATTTT
>TRBV20-1|TRBJ2-1|NA|17|NA
CSARDGGARGKYNEQFF
TGCAGTGCTAGAGATGGAGGGGCGAGGGGGAAATACAATGAGCAGTTCTTC
>TRBV7-3|TRBJ2-7|many|14|NA
CASSAYLTPYEQYF
TGTGCCAGCAGCGCATACTTAACCCCCTACGAGCAGTACTTC
>TRBV7-8|TRBJ2-2|NA|16|NA
CASSRYRSSNTGELFF
TGTGCCAGCAGCCGGTACAGGAGTTCGAACACCGGGGAGCTGTTTTTT
>TRBV28|TRBJ1-2|many|15|TRBD1
CASSPPGQGQRGYTF
TGTGCCAGCAGCCCCCCGGGACAGGGTCAAAGAGGCTACACCTTC
>TRBV12-3/TRBV12-4|TRBJ1-2|NA|15|NA
CASSIRRGRGYGYTF
TGTGCCAGCAGTATCCGGAGGGGCCGGGGCTATGGCTACACCTTC